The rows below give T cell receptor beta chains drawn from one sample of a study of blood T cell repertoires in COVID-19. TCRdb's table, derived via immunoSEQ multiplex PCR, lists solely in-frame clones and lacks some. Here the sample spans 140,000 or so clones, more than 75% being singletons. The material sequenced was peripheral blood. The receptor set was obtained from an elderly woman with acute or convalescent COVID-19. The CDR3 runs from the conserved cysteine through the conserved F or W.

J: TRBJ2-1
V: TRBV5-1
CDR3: CASTPGGGVSYNEQFF

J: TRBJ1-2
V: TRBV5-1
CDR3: CASSPQPGQGIYGYTF

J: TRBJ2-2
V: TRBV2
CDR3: CASQLAGGTGELFF

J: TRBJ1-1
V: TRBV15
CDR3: CATSRQGSTEAFF

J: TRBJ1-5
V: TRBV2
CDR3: CASSRTVMGNQPQHF

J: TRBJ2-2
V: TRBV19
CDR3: CASSRDSGGELFF

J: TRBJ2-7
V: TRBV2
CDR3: CASRASSRLSYEQYF

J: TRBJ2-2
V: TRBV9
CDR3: CASSVSTTRLAEKPTGELFF

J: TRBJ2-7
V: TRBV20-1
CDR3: CSATGFYEQYF

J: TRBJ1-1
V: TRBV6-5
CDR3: CASAPGIAGNEAFF

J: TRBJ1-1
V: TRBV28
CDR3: CASSLWRGGTEAFF

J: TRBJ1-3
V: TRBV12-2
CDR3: CASRSSPGQGGFLGNTIYF

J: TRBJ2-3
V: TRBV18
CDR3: CASSRMDSLTDWDTQYF

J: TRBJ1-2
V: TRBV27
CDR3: CASAPYRDRGYGYTF

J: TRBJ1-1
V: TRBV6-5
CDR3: CASAQVRAEAFF

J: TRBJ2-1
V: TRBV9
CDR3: CASSVVSGRAFEQFF

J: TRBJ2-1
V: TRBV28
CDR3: CASAAGWSSYNEQFF

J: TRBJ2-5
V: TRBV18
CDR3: CASSPPVAHRDEETQYF

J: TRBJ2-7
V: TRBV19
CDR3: CASSVGPGQNHEQYF

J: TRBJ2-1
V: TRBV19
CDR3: CASGRTQMTGQFF

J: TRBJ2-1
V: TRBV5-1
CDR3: CASSSGAGEVNEQFF

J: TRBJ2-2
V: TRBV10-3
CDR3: CAISDPTRGVSGELFF

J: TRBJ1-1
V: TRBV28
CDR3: CASRRSGDSRWNTEAFF

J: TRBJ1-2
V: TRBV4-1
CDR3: CASSPTPQGVYGYTF

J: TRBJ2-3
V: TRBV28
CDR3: CASSLGKAGHTDTQYF

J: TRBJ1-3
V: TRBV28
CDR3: CASSRGGAGNTIYF

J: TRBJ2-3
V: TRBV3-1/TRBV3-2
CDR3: CASSQGLATDTQYF

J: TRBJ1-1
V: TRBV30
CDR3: CAWPSWTSTDTEAFF

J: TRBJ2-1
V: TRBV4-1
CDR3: CASSQAGGRAYNEQFF

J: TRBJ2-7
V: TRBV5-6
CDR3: CASTGTRSYEQYF

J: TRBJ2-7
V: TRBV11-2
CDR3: CASSMVSSYEQYF

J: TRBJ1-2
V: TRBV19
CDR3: CASSPPGNAYGYTF

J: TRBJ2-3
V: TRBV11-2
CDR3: CASSFQRENFNTQYF

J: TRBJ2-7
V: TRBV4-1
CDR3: CASSQVETGGYEQYF

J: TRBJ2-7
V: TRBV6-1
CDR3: CASSEVWFGGTYEQYF

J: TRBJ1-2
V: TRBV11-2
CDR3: CASSADRGGGYTF

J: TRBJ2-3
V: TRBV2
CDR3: CASSPRQADTQYF

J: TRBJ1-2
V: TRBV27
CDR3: CASSLSRVAGGYTF

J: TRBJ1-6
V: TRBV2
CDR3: CASRSGTPTYNSPLHF

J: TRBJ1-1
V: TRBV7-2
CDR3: CASSPRRGSAEAFF

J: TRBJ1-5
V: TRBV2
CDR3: CASSGGNRPQHF

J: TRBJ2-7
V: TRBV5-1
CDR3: CASSLVAAGVGEQYF

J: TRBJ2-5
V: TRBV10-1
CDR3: CASTTQGVRRGEETQYF

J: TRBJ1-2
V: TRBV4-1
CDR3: CASSHPQGFYGYTF

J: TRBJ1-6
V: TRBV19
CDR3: CASSFRSGTGPNSPLHF

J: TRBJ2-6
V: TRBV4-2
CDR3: CASSQPVPGANVLTF

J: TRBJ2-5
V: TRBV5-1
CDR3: CASSFAREETQYF

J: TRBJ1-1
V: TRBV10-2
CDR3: CASRTGTGQAFF

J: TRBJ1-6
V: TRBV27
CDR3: CASSHLDSALHF

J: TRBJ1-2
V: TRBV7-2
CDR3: CASSLYRVNGYTF

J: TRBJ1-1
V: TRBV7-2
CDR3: CASSLSWRSNEAFF

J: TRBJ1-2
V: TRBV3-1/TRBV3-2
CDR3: CASSQVLYGYTF

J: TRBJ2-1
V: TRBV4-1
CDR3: CASSHSRTRGHGEQFF

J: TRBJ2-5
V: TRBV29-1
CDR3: CSVEERRGETQYF

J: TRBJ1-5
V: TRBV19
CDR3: CASSIVNSNQPQHF